The T cell receptor (beta chain) described here comes from a study of CD8+ T cells in alopecia areata. Study-level information: Severity among treated patients was scored by the percentage of scalp area affected. Whole-study results and caveats: In blood and scalp, many expanded lesional clones persisted during tofacitinib.

The CDR3 has 13 amino acids. V lost 5 bases and J lost 13, with 20 bases in between. Germline assignment: CDR1 MNHEY and CDR2 SMNVEV (reference sequence). Treatment defined: oral pan-JAK inhibitor, 5-10 mg twice daily. As concerns this clone: Antigen specificity is unknown.

cDNA serving as the sequencing template came from extracted, reverse transcribed RNA. TCRdb keeps only in-frame clones here, not all; method: immunoSEQ multiplex PCR. The data hold approximately 100,000 clones, with around 60% observed a single time. The sequenced sample was CD8+ T cells sorted from blood, obtained between weeks 55 and 65, from a patient treated with tofacitinib. The receptor was derived from a human donor with alopecia areata. The V call is TRBV27, the J call TRBJ1-1; D is possibly TRBD1 (5 bases). The CDR3 bases are TGTGCCAGCAGTAAAACCCCGGGACTAATTGATTTCTTT. This encodes CASSKTPGLIDFF.